A single sample is the source of the 6 T cell receptor beta chains below, sequenced in a study of blood T cell repertoires in COVID-19. Produced via immunoSEQ multiplex PCR; TCRdb's table is partial and in-frame only. Of approximately 480,000 clones in the sample, 80% to 90% were seen once. Sequencing input: peripheral blood. The source is a man between 18 and 35 years old with COVID-19, enrolled during active disease.

The J gene is TRBJ2-1, the V gene TRBV5-1, with D perhaps TRBD2 (6 bases). The germline CDR1 and CDR2 sequences are SGHRS and YFSETQ. Trimming stripped 5 bases from V and 6 bases from J, with 15 bases between. The CDR3 sequence is 14 residues long. In DNA form, the CDR3 reads TGCGCCAGCAGAAACTGGAGGGACCGCAATGAGCAGTTCTTC. Translation: CASRNWRDRNEQFF. Full variable domain (missing parts from reference TRBV5-1 and TRBJ2-1): KAGVTQTPRYLIKTRGQQVTLSCSPISGHRSVSWYQQTPGQGLQFLFEYFSETQRNKGNFPGRFSGRQFSNSRSEMNVSTLELGDSALYLCASRNWRDRNEQFFGPGTRLTVL.

The chain joins TRBV4-1 to TRBJ1-3; weak D call: TRBD1 (5 bases). The germline V gene has CDR1 MGHRA and CDR2 YSYEKL. Trimming shortened V by 4 bases and J by 4 bases, and 14 bases separated the two germline ends. The CDR3 is 15 residues long. This CDR3 reads CASSPGPRGGNTIYF. CDR3 in DNA: TGCGCCAGCAGCCCAGGGCCCAGAGGAGGAAACACCATATATTTT.

The V gene is TRBV15, the J gene TRBJ1-2; D is possibly TRBD1 (6 bases). The CDR3 has 13 amino acids. The V end was cut by 1 base, the J end by 8 bases, with 11 bases between. Per germline, CDR1 LNHNV and CDR2 YYDKDF (reference sequence). CDR3 sequence reads: CATSRAGAFGYTF. DNA for the CDR3: TGTGCCACCAGCAGAGCAGGGGCTTTCGGCTACACCTTC. The variable domain in full, with the rest retrieved from reference TRBV15 and TRBJ1-2, is DAMVIQNPRYQVTQFGKPVTLSCSQTLNHNVMYWYQQKSSQAPKLLFHYYDKDFNNEADTPDNFQSRRPNTSFCFLDIRSPGLGDTAMYLCATSRAGAFGYTFGSGTRLTVV.

The gene calls are TRBV4-2 and TRBJ2-1; 9 bases match TRBD2. The trim removed 4 bases at V and 4 bases at J, leaving 8 bases unmatched. Germline loops: CDR1 LGHNA, CDR2 YNFKEQ. The CDR3 is made up of 16 amino acids. The CDR3 sequence is CASSPQETSGYNEQFF. CDR3 nucleotides: TGTGCCAGCAGCCCCCAAGAGACTAGCGGATACAATGAGCAGTTCTTC.

The chain combines TRBV19 with TRBJ2-5, with D possibly TRBD1 on 5 matching bases. The CDR3 sequence is 14 residues long. V was clipped by 4 bases and J by 2 bases, with 11 bases between them. CDR1 is LNHDA, CDR2 SQIVND, per germline (reference sequence). CDR3 amino acids: CASSRYTGQETQYF. The CDR3 DNA follows: TGTGCCAGTAGTAGGTACACAGGACAAGAGACCCAGTACTTC.

The chain is built from TRBV19 and TRBJ1-5, with TRBD1 matching over 8 bases. The V and J ends lost 3 bases and 7 bases, in that order; junction bases with no gene match: 5. CDR1 is LNHDA and CDR2 is SQIVND in the germline V gene (reference sequence). This CDR3 contains 14 residues. The DNA of the CDR3 is TGTGCCAGTAGTATCCAGGGGGCTGAGCAGCCCCAGCATTTT. It specifies CASSIQGAEQPQHF. Supplemented by reference TRBV19 and TRBJ1-5, the full variable domain reads DGGITQSPKYLFRKEGQNVTLSCEQNLNHDAMYWYRQDPGQGLRLIYYSQIVNDFQKGDIAEGYSVSREKKESFPLTVTSAQKNPTAFYLCASSIQGAEQPQHFGDGTRLSIL.